This passage covers 26 T cell receptor beta chains from one sample sequenced in a study of blood T cell repertoires in COVID-19. Using immunoSEQ multiplex PCR, the repertoire was profiled, and TCRdb retains in-frame clones only, with some absent. The sample includes about 140,000 clones, 85% seen only once; the top ten take less than 7%. What was sequenced was PBMCs or T cells enriched from blood (not recorded which). These receptors all come from a woman aged 40 to 55 who had recovered from COVID-19.

The chain has TRBV7-6 and TRBJ2-6, with D unclear. Germline loops: CDR1 SGHVS, CDR2 FNYEAQ. The CDR3 sequence is 17 residues long. V lost 0 bases and J 0 bases, leaving 9 bases between the germline ends. CDR3 DNA: TGTGCCAGCAGCTTAGCTCCTGAGGTCTCTGGGGCCAACGTCCTGACTTTC. Amino acids: CASSLAPEVSGANVLTF.

In this sample, this clone turned up once. This chain connects TRBV5-6 to TRBJ2-5; TRBD1 matches 8 bases. This CDR3 has 17 residues. The germline V gene has CDR1 SGHDT and CDR2 YYEEEE. With V trimmed by 4 bases and J by 1 base, 12 bases remained unmatched. The CDR3 here is CASSPGLGQGPQETQYF. In nucleotides, the CDR3 is TGTGCCAGCAGCCCGGGATTAGGACAGGGACCCCAAGAGACCCAGTACTTC.

This clone showed up just once. The chain recombines TRBV19 with TRBJ1-2, with TRBD1 matching over 7 bases. The CDR3 covers 14 residues. V was clipped by 6 bases and J by 4 bases; unmatched bases: 8. Germline V gene sequence: CDR1 LNHDA, CDR2 SQIVND (reference sequence). The CDR3 loop reads CASSPSGGGYGYTF. The CDR3 coding sequence is TGTGCCAGTAGCCCCTCAGGGGGAGGCTATGGCTACACCTTC.

This sequence joins TRBV12-3 or TRBV12-4 and TRBJ1-5, with 8 bases identical to TRBD1. The CDR3 runs to 13 residues. The V and J ends lost 1 base and 13 bases, in that order; junction bases with no gene match: 6. CDR3 sequence reads: CASSLGQGASQHF. CDR3 sequence (DNA): TGTGCCAGCAGTTTAGGGCAGGGGGCGTCACAGCATTTT.

This chain connects TRBV19 to TRBJ1-5, with TRBD1 identical over 10 bases. This CDR3 has 16 amino acids. The V gene's germline CDR1 is LNHDA and CDR2 SQIVND (reference sequence). V trimming: 5 bases; J trimming: 3 bases; junction bases outside the gene matches: 7. CDR3 DNA sequence: TGTGCCAGTAGTGCCCGAGGGACAGGGGTCAATCAGCCCCAGCATTTT. The encoded protein is CASSARGTGVNQPQHF.

The J gene is TRBJ2-3, the V gene TRBV11-2; 8 bases are shared with TRBD1. The CDR3 runs 16 residues. Germline loops: CDR1 SGHAT, CDR2 FQNNGV. The junction had 9 bases not matched to a gene; V was cut back by 4 bases and J by 3 bases. CDR3 amino acids: CASSSLAGGITDTQYF. Here the CDR3 DNA reads TGTGCCAGCAGCTCCCTTGCAGGGGGCATTACAGATACGCAGTATTTT.

The V and J genes are TRBV5-1 and TRBJ1-4; D may be TRBD1 (6 bases). The CDR3 has 15 amino acids. From germline, CDR1 is SGHRS and CDR2 YFSETQ. Trimming removed 1 base at V and 1 base at J, with 8 bases between. CDR3 sequence (DNA): TGCGCCAGCAGCTTGCAGGGGCAAACTAATGAAAAACTGTTTTTT. Translating it yields CASSLQGQTNEKLFF.

The chain employs TRBV7-9 and TRBJ2-2; no firm D call. V was cut by 3 bases and J by 2 bases, with 10 bases left in between. The CDR3 covers 15 residues. Germline loops: CDR1 SEHNR, CDR2 FQNEAQ (reference sequence). CDR3 nucleotides: TGTGCCAGCAGCTTGAGCAGCGAAAACACCGGGGAGCTGTTTTTT. It translates to CASSLSSENTGELFF.

The chain uses TRBV5-6 and TRBJ1-1, with TRBD1 matching over 7 bases. CDR3 length equals 11 residues. Germline-derived CDR1 and CDR2 are SGHDT and YYEEEE. The J segment lost 7 bases and the V segment lost 5 bases, leaving 2 bases of the junction unmatched. CDR3 sequence (DNA): TGTGCCAGCAGTCAGGGGGGTGAAGCTTTCTTT. This translates into CASSQGGEAFF.

The J gene is TRBJ2-1, the V gene TRBV5-6; TRBD2 agrees at 7 bases. The trim removed 0 bases at V and 6 bases at J, leaving 3 bases unmatched. Germline lookup yields CDR1 SGHDT and CDR2 YYEEEE. The CDR3 consists of 14 residues. Here the CDR3 reads CASSLGGLSNEQFF. The CDR3 DNA reads as TGTGCCAGCAGCTTGGGGGGACTATCCAATGAGCAGTTCTTC.

In DNA, the CDR3 is TGTGCCAGCAGTCAACTAGCGGGAGGCCTTCTTGAGCAGTTCTTC. Protein: CASSQLAGGLLEQFF. The rearrangement uses TRBV6-2 or TRBV6-3 and TRBJ2-1, with TRBD2 matching over 12 bases. CDR1 is MNHEY, CDR2 SVGEGT, per germline. V was clipped by 5 bases and J by 9 bases; unmatched bases: 8. The CDR3 runs 15 residues.

V gene TRBV27 combines with J gene TRBJ1-1; possible D gene TRBD1, 5 bases. V shed 3 bases and J shed 7 bases, with 15 bases lying between them. This CDR3 is 14 amino acids long. Germline V gene lookup returns CDR1 MNHEY and CDR2 SMNVEV (reference sequence). CDR3 in DNA: TGTGCCAGCAGTTTGGTGGGGCAGAGAGATGAAGCTTTCTTT. Translating it yields CASSLVGQRDEAFF.

The chain joins TRBV14 to TRBJ1-2; 8 bases match TRBD1. The CDR3 totals 17 residues. The germline V gene has CDR1 SGHDN and CDR2 FVKESK. Germline trimming cut 0 bases from V and 5 bases from J; bases unmatched to any gene: 11. The chain's CDR3 is CASSQDMRDRPGYGYTF. As DNA, the CDR3 is TGTGCCAGCAGCCAAGATATGAGGGACAGGCCAGGGTATGGCTACACCTTC.

The chain couples TRBV9 to TRBJ1-4, with TRBD1 matching over 9 bases. The length of the CDR3 is 16 residues. V shed 2 bases, J shed 7 bases, and the junction held 9 bases outside the gene matches. Germline V gene data show CDR1 as SGDLS and CDR2 as YYNGEE. In DNA, the CDR3 is TGTGCCAGCAGCGTTAGAACAGGGGGCGCGGGTGAAAAACTGTTTTTT. Translated, it gives CASSVRTGGAGEKLFF.

The chain uses TRBV18 and TRBJ2-1; D perhaps matches TRBD1 (5 bases). Germline loops: CDR1 KGHSH, CDR2 LQKENI. V dropped 2 bases and J dropped 5 bases, with 10 bases sitting between them. This CDR3 has 14 residues. This CDR3 is CASSPFLTDNEQFF. CDR3 nucleotide sequence: TGTGCCAGCTCACCATTTCTGACAGACAATGAGCAGTTCTTC.

The V gene is TRBV18, the J gene TRBJ2-3; 12 nucleotides line up with TRBD2. The V gene end was trimmed by 1 base and the J gene end by 4 bases; junction bases not matched to a gene: 6. Germline values: CDR1 KGHSH, CDR2 LQKENI. The CDR3 runs 17 residues. The CDR3 loop is CASSPQRTSGDADTQYF. In DNA form, the CDR3 reads TGTGCCAGCTCACCACAGAGGACTAGCGGGGATGCAGATACGCAGTATTTT.

The chain carries TRBV9 and TRBJ1-1; the D gene is possibly TRBD1 (6 bases). Trimming removed 2 bases from V and 1 base from J, with 12 bases in between. Germline V gives CDR1 SGDLS, CDR2 YYNGEE. The CDR3 contains 15 residues. The CDR3 protein is CASSVGQGRNTEAFF. CDR3 in DNA: TGTGCCAGCAGCGTCGGGCAGGGGAGGAACACTGAAGCTTTCTTT.

The rearrangement joins TRBV13 to TRBJ2-7; D uncertain. The CDR3 has 13 residues. Germline loops: CDR1 PRHDT, CDR2 FYEKMQ (reference sequence). V was clipped by 2 bases and J by 0 bases, with 5 bases between them. This chain's CDR3 is CASSLLLSYEQYF. The CDR3 nucleotides are TGTGCCAGCAGCTTACTTCTCTCCTACGAGCAGTACTTC.

V is TRBV7-6 and J is TRBJ2-7, with D tentatively TRBD1 (7 bases). The germline gives CDR1 SGHVS, CDR2 FNYEAQ. The V end was cut by 4 bases, the J end by 6 bases, with 16 bases between. The CDR3 runs 14 residues. The CDR3 region has the DNA TGTGCCAGCAGCTATCGGGACTCAGGGGGCGAGCAGTACTTC. Translating it yields CASSYRDSGGEQYF.

This clone has only a few counts. The chain is built from TRBV30 and TRBJ2-1, with 10 bases lining up with TRBD2. From germline, CDR1 is GTSNPN and CDR2 SVGIG (reference sequence). The CDR3 covers 14 residues. Germline trimming cut 0 bases from V and 9 bases from J; bases unmatched to any gene: 5. DNA for the CDR3: TGTGCCTGGAGTGTAGCTAGCGGGAGATCTGAGCAGTTCTTC. It yields the protein CAWSVASGRSEQFF.

The rearrangement joins TRBV30 to TRBJ1-2; D not resolved. The ends were cut back, 1 base at V and 4 bases at J, with 7 bases in the middle. This CDR3 is built from 12 residues. The V gene's germline CDR1 is GTSNPN and CDR2 SVGIG (reference sequence). The CDR3 bases are TGTGCCTGGAGTGAGGCAGGCTATGGCTACACCTTC. Encoded protein: CAWSEAGYGYTF.

The CDR3 loop reads CASSSTGEVYGYTF. The CDR3 region has the DNA TGCGCCAGCAGCTCGACAGGGGAAGTCTATGGCTACACCTTC. V is TRBV5-1 and J is TRBJ1-2; TRBD1 matches 8 bases. Germline-derived CDR1 and CDR2 are SGHRS and YFSETQ. This CDR3 has 14 amino acids. V was clipped by 3 bases and J by 4 bases; unmatched bases: 5.

The rearrangement joins TRBV2 to TRBJ1-5; TRBD1 aligns across 7 bases. CDR1 and CDR2 from the germline V gene are SNHLY and FYNNEI. This CDR3 is built from 14 residues. With 4 bases clipped from V and 7 bases from J, the junction kept 7 bases outside the gene matches. For the CDR3, the DNA is TGTGCCAGCAGTGTACAGGGGCTGCGGCAGCCCCAGCATTTT. As protein: CASSVQGLRQPQHF. Full variable domain (remainder filled in from reference TRBV2 and TRBJ1-5): EPEVTQTPSHQVTQMGQEVILRCVPISNHLYFYWYRQILGQKVEFLVSFYNNEISEKSEIFDDQFSVERPDGSNFTLKIRSTKLEDSAMYFCASSVQGLRQPQHFGDGTRLSIL.

V and J are TRBV7-9 and TRBJ2-1; 9 bases align to TRBD2. The CDR3 runs to 14 residues. V gave up 6 bases and J gave up 6 bases; unmatched junction bases: 6. Germline values: CDR1 SEHNR, CDR2 FQNEAQ (reference sequence). CDR3: CASRPSGEGNEQFF. CDR3 nucleotide sequence: TGTGCCAGCAGACCTAGCGGGGAGGGCAATGAGCAGTTCTTC.

This sequence joins TRBV15 and TRBJ1-1; tentative D call: TRBD1 (5 bases). The V end lost 3 bases, the J end lost 7 bases, and 15 bases lay between the germline ends. This CDR3 is 14 amino acids long. The germline CDR1 and CDR2 sequences are LNHNV and YYDKDF (reference sequence). The CDR3 DNA sequence: TGTGCCACCAGCAGTTACCAGGGCTCTGGTGAAGCTTTCTTT. Amino acids: CATSSYQGSGEAFF.

The gene calls are TRBV4-1 and TRBJ1-1; a possible D gene is TRBD1 (6 bases). Germline lookup yields CDR1 MGHRA and CDR2 YSYEKL. The CDR3 runs 14 residues. The ends were cut back, 0 bases at V and 1 base at J, with 6 bases in the middle. CDR3: CASSQDRGNTEAFF. CDR3 sequence (DNA): TGCGCCAGCAGCCAAGACAGGGGGAACACTGAAGCTTTCTTT.